A single sample is the source of the 31 T cell receptor beta chains below, sequenced in a study of CD8 T cells in ankylosing spondylitis. TCRdb re-called the 5' RACE reads with MiXCR, one entry per CDR3 protein. The profile shows 230,000 or so distinct CDR3 sequences, approximately 20% of them singletons. Sequencing was performed on blood, either unsorted or a sorted T cell fraction (not recorded which). The receptors derive from a male donor with ankylosing spondylitis or in good health (not recorded which).

This clonotype was found a few times. The J gene is TRBJ2-7, the V gene TRBV29-1, with 7 positions matching TRBD2. The J segment lost 6 bases and the V segment lost 7 bases, leaving 18 bases of the junction unmatched. CDR1 is SQVTM, CDR2 ANQGSEA, per germline. This CDR3 comprises 15 residues. The CDR3 sequence is CSAKEPWGGSAEQYF. In DNA form, the CDR3 reads TGCAGCGCGAAAGAGCCATGGGGGGGTTCCGCCGAGCAGTACTTC.

The chain links TRBV15 to TRBJ1-4; D is possibly TRBD1 (5 bases). V was shortened by 0 bases and J by 8 bases, with 13 bases between the two germline ends. The germline V gene has CDR1 LNHNV and CDR2 YYDKDF (reference sequence). CDR3 length: 15 amino acids. The CDR3 DNA reads TGTGCCACCAGCAGAGATCTGGGCAGGGTCGAAAAACTGTTTTTT. Amino acid sequence: CATSRDLGRVEKLFF.

V usage is TRBV5-1 and J usage is TRBJ2-7; 9 positions agree with TRBD1. Germline CDR1 is SGHRS and CDR2 is YFSETQ. Unmatched junction bases numbered 11, after V lost 4 bases and J lost 3 bases. CDR3 size: 16 residues. CDR3 residues: CASSHNYRDRVYEQYF. CDR3 in DNA: TGCGCCAGCAGCCACAACTACCGGGACAGGGTCTACGAGCAGTACTTC.

On this clonotype itself: A junction end diverges from the germline sequence, so it may reflect a read error. The V and J genes are TRBV3-1 and TRBJ2-7, with D unclear. This CDR3 spans 17 amino acids. Germline V CDR1 and CDR2: LGHDT, YNNKEL (reference sequence). CDR3 bases: TGTGCCACCAGCCATTCGTCAGAGACCATGAGCCCCTACGAGCAGTACTTC. Protein sequence: CATSHSSETMSPYEQYF.

Notes on this clonotype: With a much larger clone just one base away, this may be a read error. This chain uses TRBV29-1 with TRBJ2-2; 9 bases match TRBD1. Germline CDR1 SQVTM, CDR2 ANQGSEA. This CDR3 has 13 amino acids. Trimming removed 4 bases from V and 3 bases from J; junction bases left unmatched: 0. CDR3 loop: CSVGDRDTGELFF. The CDR3 coding sequence is TGCAGCGTTGGGGACAGGGACACCGGGGAGCTGTTTTTT.

The chain uses TRBV7-6 and TRBJ1-6; a possible D gene is TRBD1 (6 bases). Germline CDR1 is SGHVS and CDR2 is FNYEAQ. The ends were cut back, 1 base at V and 9 bases at J, with 13 bases in the middle. The CDR3 runs 15 residues. Here the CDR3 DNA reads TGTGCCAGCAGCTTAGGTGGTGAGGGGGTTTCACCCCTCCACTTT. Translation: CASSLGGEGVSPLHF.

This clonotype was picked up a small number of times. The chain joins TRBV4-2 to TRBJ2-7; TRBD2 agrees at 7 bases. The CDR3 contains 18 residues. Trimming removed 0 bases from V and 3 bases from J; junction bases left unmatched: 14. CDR1 is LGHNA, CDR2 YNFKEQ, per germline. CDR3 DNA sequence: TGTGCCAGCAGCCAAGATCTTGGTTTGGAGCGGGATAACTACGAGCAGTACTTC. Residues: CASSQDLGLERDNYEQYF.

This clonotype has a handful of counts. J is TRBJ2-1 and V is TRBV29-1; 7 bases map to TRBD2. V was clipped by 7 bases and J by 2 bases; unmatched bases: 11. There are 15 residues in the CDR3. The germline gives CDR1 SQVTM, CDR2 ANQGSEA. Written as DNA, the CDR3 is TGCAGCGCCAAGGAGGGAGGGGTGCCCTACAATGAGCAGTTCTTC. This codes for CSAKEGGVPYNEQFF.

This clonotype was detected once. The chain joins TRBV4-1 to TRBJ1-1, with TRBD1 as a possible D gene (6 bases). CDR1 is MGHRA, CDR2 YSYEKL, per germline. Trimming stripped 2 bases from V and 0 bases from J, with 16 bases between. The CDR3 runs to 17 residues. The chain's CDR3 is CASSQSPGTLMNTEAFF. The DNA for the CDR3 is TGCGCCAGCAGCCAATCACCCGGGACACTCATGAACACTGAAGCTTTCTTT.

The chain joins TRBV10-1 to TRBJ2-3; D possibly uses TRBD1 or TRBD2 (5 bases each). Trimming removed 4 bases at V and 6 bases at J, with 14 bases between. This CDR3 is 14 amino acids long. From germline, CDR1 is WNHNN and CDR2 SYGVQD (reference sequence). The CDR3 DNA is TGCGCCAGCAGTGCGGGGCGTATACGTGATACGCAGTATTTT. It codes for CASSAGRIRDTQYF.

This clonotype was observed a handful of times. This chain connects TRBV7-9 to TRBJ2-5, with D unresolved. The CDR3 is 13 amino acids. Germline V gives CDR1 SEHNR, CDR2 FQNEAQ (reference sequence). With 5 bases removed from V and 3 bases from J, the gap between germline ends came to 10 bases. For the CDR3, the DNA is TGTGCCAGCAGCACCCGGGTTGAAGAGACCCAGTACTTC. Amino acid sequence: CASSTRVEETQYF.

This clonotype was found a few times. The chain links TRBV20-1 to TRBJ2-5; 9 bases fit TRBD2. The CDR3 totals 15 residues. The V gene's germline CDR1 is DFQATT and CDR2 SNEGSKA (reference sequence). Losses at the gene ends were 6 bases for V and 2 bases for J; bases not matched to a gene: 10. The CDR3 region is CSARGVAGVQETQYF. The CDR3 DNA follows: TGCAGTGCCCGTGGGGTAGCGGGAGTACAAGAGACCCAGTACTTC.

Concerning this clonotype: With a much larger clone just one base away, this may be a read error. This chain uses TRBV27 with TRBJ1-3, with 10 bases lining up with TRBD1. Per germline, CDR1 MNHEY and CDR2 SMNVEV (reference sequence). The ends lost 5 bases at V and 4 bases at J; junction bases unmatched: 5. The CDR3 covers 15 residues. CDR3 loop: CASSPGTGDGNTIYF. The CDR3 bases are TGTGCCAGCAGTCCCGGGACAGGGGACGGAAACACCATATATTTT.

The chain combines TRBV4-1 with TRBJ2-7; 9 positions match TRBD2. J was trimmed by 3 bases and V by 0 bases; bases with no gene match: 6. There are 16 residues in the CDR3. The germline V gene encodes CDR1 MGHRA and CDR2 YSYEKL. The CDR3 coding sequence is TGCGCCAGCAGCCAAGACTCGGCGGGAGGGGGCTACGAGCAGTACTTC. It specifies CASSQDSAGGGYEQYF.

A few counts support this clonotype. The chain employs TRBV6-1 and TRBJ1-2; 7 bases are shared with TRBD1. Germline assignment: CDR1 MNHNS and CDR2 SASEGT. The CDR3 covers 15 residues. V trimming: 5 bases; J trimming: 1 base; junction bases outside the gene matches: 7. Here the CDR3 reads CASSLDREINYGYTF. The DNA of the CDR3 is TGTGCCAGCAGTCTAGACAGGGAGATTAACTATGGCTACACCTTC.

This clonotype has just a few counts. The chain couples TRBV12-3 or TRBV12-4 to TRBJ2-5; TRBD2 aligns across 10 bases. The V segment lost 8 bases and the J segment 7 bases; nucleotides outside the gene matches: 4. The CDR3 is 12 residues long. CDR3 bases: TGTGCCAGCGGAGCGGGAGGGGGGACCCAGTACTTC. It translates to CASGAGGGTQYF.

This clonotype turned up a few times. The chain combines TRBV4-1 with TRBJ2-1, with D possibly being TRBD1 (6 bases). The germline V and J ends were trimmed by 1 base and 5 bases, with 15 bases remaining between them. CDR1 and CDR2 from the germline V gene are MGHRA and YSYEKL. The CDR3 covers 16 residues. The CDR3 bases are TGCGCCAGCAGCCAAGTTTTAGGGGGATACGACAATGAGCAGTTCTTC. Its protein product is CASSQVLGGYDNEQFF.

This clonotype was recorded a few times. The chain combines TRBV20-1 with TRBJ2-7; 14 bases map to TRBD2. In germline, CDR1 is DFQATT, CDR2 SNEGSKA (reference sequence). With 5 bases clipped from V and 3 bases from J, the junction kept 15 bases outside the gene matches. The CDR3 sequence is 18 residues long. The CDR3 nucleotides read TGCAGTGCTCTAGGCGTCCGACTAGCGGGAGGGCCTCTCTACGAGCAGTACTTC. It is translated as CSALGVRLAGGPLYEQYF.

This chain joins TRBV9 and TRBJ2-5; TRBD2 aligns across 8 bases. Trimming cost V 2 bases and J 4 bases; bases outside gene matches: 10. This CDR3 region has 16 residues. The germline V gene has CDR1 SGDLS and CDR2 YYNGEE. This chain's CDR3 is CASSVTGTSVGETQYF. In DNA form, the CDR3 reads TGTGCCAGCAGCGTGACCGGGACTAGTGTCGGAGAGACCCAGTACTTC.

This sequence joins TRBV4-1 and TRBJ1-5; D is unresolved. Between the trimmed V and J ends, which lost 0 bases and 0 bases, there was a span of 15 bases. The CDR3 spans 18 residues. Germline lookup yields CDR1 MGHRA and CDR2 YSYEKL. The CDR3 nucleotides read TGCGCCAGCAGCCAAGAAACGGGAGCCGGCTATAGCAATCAGCCCCAGCATTTT. Its protein product is CASSQETGAGYSNQPQHF.

V and J are TRBV20-1 and TRBJ1-3; 7 positions agree with TRBD1. The junction had 5 bases not matched to a gene; V was cut back by 0 bases and J by 0 bases. Germline V gives CDR1 DFQATT, CDR2 SNEGSKA (reference sequence). The length of the CDR3 is 16 residues. The CDR3 bases are TGCAGTGCTAGAGAGTGGGACAGCAGCTCTGGAAACACCATATATTTT. Amino acid sequence: CSAREWDSSSGNTIYF.

The chain links TRBV7-9 to TRBJ1-6; TRBD1 is a possible D gene (6 bases). The germline CDR1 and CDR2 sequences are SEHNR and FQNEAQ (reference sequence). Trimming removed 1 base at V and 8 bases at J, with 12 bases between. The CDR3 consists of 15 residues. The CDR3 is CASSLGTDLDSPLHF. The CDR3 DNA sequence: TGTGCCAGCAGCTTAGGGACAGATTTGGATTCACCCCTCCACTTT.

The chain employs TRBV6-1 and TRBJ2-7; TRBD2 matches at 11 bases. CDR1 and CDR2 from the germline V gene are MNHNS and SASEGT. V was clipped by 6 bases and J by 5 bases; unmatched bases: 6. CDR3 length: 14 residues. The CDR3 region has the DNA TGTGCCAGCAGATCCGGGACTAGCGGTGACGAGCAGTACTTC. Translated, it gives CASRSGTSGDEQYF.

The chain carries TRBV11-2 and TRBJ1-1, with a tentative D call TRBD1 (6 bases). The CDR3 is made up of 17 amino acids. CDR1 is SGHAT and CDR2 is FQNNGV in the germline V gene. Trimming shortened V by 4 bases and J by 2 bases, and 20 bases separated the two germline ends. The CDR3 reads CASSYYAPYRVNTEAFF. The CDR3 DNA sequence: TGTGCCAGCAGCTATTACGCGCCCTACAGGGTCAACACTGAAGCTTTCTTT. The complete variable domain, with remaining parts taken from reference TRBV11-2 and TRBJ1-1, reads EAGVAQSPRYKIIEKRQSVAFWCNPISGHATLYWYQQILGQGPKLLIQFQNNGVVDDSQLPKDRFSAERLKGVDSTLKIQPAKLEDSAVYLCASSYYAPYRVNTEAFFGQGTRLTVV.

This chain joins TRBV7-6 and TRBJ1-1; D is perhaps TRBD1 (6 bases). In germline, CDR1 is SGHVS, CDR2 FNYEAQ. Trimming removed 5 bases from V and 6 bases from J, with 13 bases in between. The CDR3 is made up of 13 amino acids. CDR3 region: CASSPVPGAEAFF. Here the CDR3 DNA reads TGTGCCAGCAGCCCAGTTCCAGGGGCTGAAGCTTTCTTT.

This clonotype was seen ten or more times. V usage is TRBV25-1 and J usage is TRBJ2-7, with no clear D. Germline loops: CDR1 MGHDK, CDR2 SYGVNS. V lost 1 base and J 5 bases, leaving 6 bases between the germline ends. This CDR3 region has 12 residues. The CDR3 here is CASSESADEQYF. DNA of the CDR3: TGTGCCAGCAGTGAATCCGCCGACGAGCAGTACTTC.

The V and J genes are TRBV19 and TRBJ2-1; 9 nucleotides line up with TRBD1. This CDR3 has 12 residues. The V and J ends lost 6 bases and 10 bases, in that order; junction bases with no gene match: 4. Germline V gives CDR1 LNHDA, CDR2 SQIVND (reference sequence). The chain's CDR3 is CASRDRGEEQFF. The CDR3, as DNA: TGTGCCAGTAGAGACAGGGGGGAAGAGCAGTTCTTC.

This clonotype was seen a handful of times. The chain employs TRBV5-5 and TRBJ1-2, with 7 bases aligning to TRBD1. The germline V gene encodes CDR1 SGHKS and CDR2 YYEKEE (reference sequence). The CDR3 has 15 residues. V shed 3 bases and J 4 bases; nucleotides not matched to a gene: 9. The CDR3 region is CASSSVGQATYGYTF. The CDR3 region has the DNA TGTGCCAGCAGCTCGGTCGGACAGGCGACCTATGGCTACACCTTC.

This clonotype was seen only a few times. Here the CDR3 DNA reads TGTGCCAGCAGTTTATGGTCCTCCCAAGAGACCCAGTACTTC. Its protein is CASSLWSSQETQYF. V gene TRBV27 combines with J gene TRBJ2-5; D gene uncertain. The CDR3 sequence is 14 residues long. Germline V gene sequence: CDR1 MNHEY, CDR2 SMNVEV (reference sequence). The ends were cut back, 1 base at V and 1 base at J, with 7 bases in the middle.

The chain is built from TRBV6-1 and TRBJ2-7; D is ambiguous. This CDR3 spans 13 amino acids. V was cut by 6 bases and J by 2 bases, with 11 bases left in between. Germline assignment: CDR1 MNHNS and CDR2 SASEGT. CDR3 DNA: TGTGCCAGCAGGACTCAAGGACCCTACGAGCAGTACTTC. It is translated as CASRTQGPYEQYF.

This clonotype occurred many times. V gene TRBV4-2 combines with J gene TRBJ1-2, with TRBD1 identical over 9 bases. The J segment lost 8 bases and the V segment lost 4 bases, leaving 11 bases of the junction unmatched. Germline V gene lookup returns CDR1 LGHNA and CDR2 YNFKEQ. The CDR3 is 15 residues long. This chain's CDR3 is CASSPSAGQGLGYTF. The CDR3 bases are TGTGCCAGCAGCCCAAGCGCGGGACAGGGTTTAGGCTACACCTTC.